This T cell receptor (beta chain) appears in the sequencing data of a study of cytomegalovirus exposure and HLA in healthy donors. The study, taken as a whole, reports: Upon later analysis, TCR association rates were observed to vary by HLA locus, being highest for DRB1 and lowest for HLA-C. The likely origin of a cluster of highly shared sequence variants was a sequencing artifact. Through in vitro validation, three CMV-associated chains were shown to be specific for CMV antigens.

The primer mix had 60 Vbeta and 13 Jbeta primers. The protocol was immunoSEQ multiplex PCR, while the TCRdb copy is restricted to in-frame clones and leaves out a portion. The sample yields 100,000 to 150,000 clones, around 70% seen once. The germline V gene has CDR1 SGHVS and CDR2 FQNEAQ. The CDR3 spans 14 residues. V lost 2 bases and J 5 bases, leaving 12 bases between the germline ends. To note about this clone: The antigen remains unidentified.

This clonotype was obtained from a woman in her forties in good health and CMV-seropositive. Specimen: PBMCs. This chain connects TRBV7-8 to TRBJ1-1; a possible D gene is TRBD1 (6 bases). The DNA of the CDR3 is TGTGCCAGCAGCTTATCTGGAGGACAGACTGAAGCTTTCTTT. Protein product: CASSLSGGQTEAFF.